Sequencing of this TCR beta chain was carried out in a study of regulatory T cells in long-lasting Graves disease (dated by TCRdb to 2020 to 2022). At the level of the whole study: Persistent Graves' disease was defined as antithyroid drug treatment for over 5 years with persistently positive TSH receptor autoantibodies. In the clinical cohort, patients with persistent Graves' disease had used antithyroid drugs for an average of about 9.3 years. Persistent Graves' disease patients were compared with newly diagnosed Graves' disease patients by peripheral blood TCR sequencing and RNA sequencing. The study was registered as a clinical trial and conducted in China. TCR sequencing covered some 13 persistent and some 20 newly diagnosed Graves' disease patients, some 33 samples in total. Paper-wide results and their limitations: Persistent Graves' disease patients showed lower TCR Shannon entropy and fewer highly expanded clones than newly diagnosed patients, suggesting clonal expansion. Preferential use of TRBV28, TRBJ1-2 and TRBJ2-5 was observed in persistent disease, whereas TRBV20-1 and TRBJ2-1 were favored in newly diagnosed disease. Because the primary lesion, thyroid tissue, could not be accessed, the study looked at peripheral blood alone. Persistent patients shared more public clonotypes among themselves (roughly 2,700) than newly diagnosed patients did (about 900). Only the TCR beta chain was sequenced and analyzed. The small sample size was acknowledged by the authors as a limitation that may reduce accuracy.

A few counts support this clonotype. Its antigen target is currently unknown. Per-nucleotide qualities are absent, and no much larger clonotype sits a single base away. Library preparation was by multiplex PCR. Sequencing used an Illumina HiSeq 4000. TCR beta libraries were built with iRepertoire HTBI primers and Arm-PCR amplification of CDR3 regions. Gel purification was performed on PCR products prior to sequencing. The study's own analysis went as follows. A total of fewer than 65 TRBV and approximately 15 TRBJ segments were identified across samples and were used for gene usage analysis of CDR3 amino acid clonotypes. Filtered high-quality paired reads were merged into contigs using COPE and FqMerger. BLAST was used to align contigs to IMGT TRBV, TRBD and TRBJ reference genes, with CDR3 defined following IMGT. Clonotypes above 0.1% frequency were classified as highly expanded clones. Shannon entropy served as the measure of repertoire diversity, while the Gini coefficient captured V-J evenness. A clonotype was considered public if more than one individual shared it. The raw public data were reprocessed by TCRdb itself: fastp quality trimming at Q25, MiXCR clonotype calling, in-frame beta chains only. All rows with the same CDR3 protein become a single entry with the most common DNA and genes. TCRdb's processing, not the authors' own work, is the source of the V and J calls. This sample has a few hundred thousand distinct CDR3 sequences in its table, and about a quarter of those were observed once. The top ten clones comprise roughly 26% of the sample.

A distance of 19 bases separates the germline ends of V and J, which lose 8 bases and 0 bases respectively. The CDR3 holds 16 amino acids from the cysteine to the phenylalanine. Of the read, only the CDR3 DNA is kept; its 48 bases are in frame from base 1. The CDR1 and CDR2 encoded by the germline V gene are SNHLY and FYNNEI. Read against the paper, the sample's time point label means: persistent/refractory GD, antithyroid drugs over 5 years with positive TRAb. RNA was extracted from PBMCs in TRIzol for both TCR sequencing and RNA sequencing. The diagnosis of Graves' disease was made according to American Thyroid Association guidelines. Recruitment of patients was carried out at an endocrinology department in Xi'an, China. Each patient gave approximately 9 milliliters of peripheral blood, collected in an EDTA anticoagulant tube. PBMCs were isolated by Ficoll Paque Plus density gradient separation without further T cell sorting. An Agilent 2100 Bioanalyzer and agarose gel were used to check RNA quality, while a NanoDrop 2000 measured RNA concentration.

The receptor chain draws on TRBV2 and TRBJ1-1, and perhaps TRBD1 as D gene, on 6 matching bases. This sequence was found in a female donor with Graves disease. Sequenced material: peripheral blood mononuclear cells (PBMCs), taken when the disease was refractory, from a patient treated with antithyroid drugs. The CDR3 here reads CASRWGAFQLNTEAFF. The base sequence is TGTGCCAGCCGGTGGGGGGCTTTCCAATTGAACACTGAAGCTTTCTTT.